This T cell receptor beta chain stems from a study of T cells in women clearing cervical HPV infection. On this clone: The read stops 3 residues short of the end of the CDR3; the missing end is completed from the germline J gene.

Sequenced by immunoSEQ multiplex PCR; TCRdb stores in-frame clones only, minus some. Reported are some 14,000 clones; the ten largest clones contain roughly 20%. The CDR3 has 13 residues. The germline V gene encodes CDR1 SEHNR and CDR2 FQNEAQ (reference sequence). This chain connects TRBV7-9 to TRBJ1-2; no clear D. Sequencing input: blood buffy coat. The receptor was derived from a woman between 18 and 69 years old with a cervical HPV16 infection that either progressed to CIN3+ or cleared (not recorded which). The CDR3 is CASSSSLVDTYTF. CDR3 bases read: TGTGCCAGCAGCTCCTCACTCGTAGATACC.